A single sample gave rise to the 8 T cell receptor beta chains below, sequenced in a study of cytomegalovirus exposure and HLA in healthy donors (dated by TCRdb to about 2017). Library construction relied on the immunoSEQ multiplex PCR assay. For the multiplex PCR, a mixture combining 60 forward primers for TCR Vbeta segments and 13 reverse primers for TCR Jbeta segments was used. In its TCRdb copy, this immuneACCESS table keeps in-frame sequences only and misses some clones. Where compared with another copy, unresolved V genes explain less than half of these, and the others have no known cause. The table of this sample itemizes about 160,000 clones. Of the sample, 2.1% is held by the ten largest clones. The sample was PBMCs. Receptors were obtained from a man in his thirties or forties in good health and CMV-seronegative.

The rearrangement links TRBV5-4 to TRBJ2-1; 8 bases are shared with TRBD1. V was clipped by 4 bases and J by 13 bases; unmatched bases: 7. This CDR3 comprises 12 residues. Germline lookup yields CDR1 SGHNT and CDR2 YYREEE (reference sequence). The CDR3 DNA reads TGTGCCAGCAGCACACAGGACAGGGTCCAGTTCTTC. Protein: CASSTQDRVQFF. Drawing the rest from reference TRBV5-4 and TRBJ2-1, the complete variable domain is ETGVTQSPTHLIKTRGQQVTLRCSSQSGHNTVSWYQQALGQGPQFIFQYYREEENGRGNFPPRFSGLQFPNYSSELNVNALELDDSALYLCASSTQDRVQFFGPGTRLTVL.

The V call is TRBV5-1, the J call TRBJ2-3; 9 nucleotides agree with TRBD1. The CDR3 is 17 amino acids. Trimming cost V 4 bases and J 2 bases; bases outside gene matches: 11. The germline V gene encodes CDR1 SGHRS and CDR2 YFSETQ. CDR3 region: CASSPSSTGGHTDTQYF. The CDR3 coding sequence is TGCGCCAGCAGCCCTTCCTCGACAGGGGGTCACACAGATACGCAGTATTTT.

This chain links TRBV7-2 with TRBJ1-1; the match to TRBD1 covers 9 bases. The CDR3 is made up of 14 amino acids. CDR1 is SGHTA, CDR2 FQGNSA, per germline. V trimming: 4 bases; J trimming: 4 bases; junction bases outside the gene matches: 4. CDR3 in amino acids: CASSWTGEATEAFF. CDR3 coding DNA: TGTGCCAGCAGCTGGACAGGGGAGGCCACTGAAGCTTTCTTT.

This chain joins TRBV30 and TRBJ2-5; 12 positions agree with TRBD2. V trimming: 7 bases; J trimming: 4 bases; junction bases outside the gene matches: 7. Germline CDR1 and CDR2: GTSNPN and SVGIG (reference sequence). The CDR3 is 14 residues long. The CDR3 loop is CASNPGLAGETQYF. The CDR3 DNA follows: TGTGCCTCAAACCCGGGACTAGCGGGAGAGACCCAGTACTTC.

The J gene is TRBJ2-1, the V gene TRBV7-3; TRBD2 aligns across 12 bases. The ends lost 5 bases at V and 4 bases at J; junction bases unmatched: 3. The CDR3 loop spans 15 amino acids. The germline V gene has CDR1 SGHTA and CDR2 FQGTGA. The CDR3 region has the DNA TGTGCCAGCAGCGGTGGACTAGCGGGATACAATGAGCAGTTCTTC. Translation gives CASSGGLAGYNEQFF.

This chain joins TRBV10-2 and TRBJ2-4, with D possibly TRBD1 on 6 matching bases. The CDR3 is 12 residues long. V was clipped by 3 bases and J by 9 bases, with 9 bases between them. The germline V gene has CDR1 WSHSY and CDR2 SAAADI. CDR3 nucleotides: TGCGCCAGCAGTGAACAGGGTTTCATTCAGTACTTC. Translation gives CASSEQGFIQYF.

V gene TRBV5-1 combines with J gene TRBJ1-2; D uncertain. The germline V and J ends were trimmed by 4 bases and 5 bases, with 12 bases remaining between them. The CDR3 extends over 13 amino acids. Germline CDR1 reads SGHRS; CDR2 reads YFSETQ. CDR3 amino acids: CASSLVRGYGYTF. The CDR3 coding sequence is TGCGCCAGCAGCCTAGTCCGGGGATATGGCTACACCTTC.

The J gene is TRBJ1-2, the V gene TRBV18, with 8 bases matching TRBD1. The germline V gene has CDR1 KGHSH and CDR2 LQKENI. V lost 2 bases to trimming and J lost 6 bases; unmatched junction nucleotides: 5. The CDR3 is made up of 14 amino acids. CDR3 nucleotide sequence: TGTGCCAGCTCACCAGAGACAGGGGTGAATGGCTACACCTTC. It encodes CASSPETGVNGYTF.